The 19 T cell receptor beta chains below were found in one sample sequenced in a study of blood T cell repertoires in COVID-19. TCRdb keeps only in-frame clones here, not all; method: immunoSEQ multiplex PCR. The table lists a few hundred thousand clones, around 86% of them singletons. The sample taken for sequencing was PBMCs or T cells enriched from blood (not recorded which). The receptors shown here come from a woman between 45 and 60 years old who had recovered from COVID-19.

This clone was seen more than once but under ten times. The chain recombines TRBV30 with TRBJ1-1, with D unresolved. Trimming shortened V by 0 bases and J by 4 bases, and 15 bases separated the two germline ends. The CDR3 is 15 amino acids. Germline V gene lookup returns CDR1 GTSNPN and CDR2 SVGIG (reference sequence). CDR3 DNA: TGTGCCTGGAGTGTGGGCGGCGGGCTAGGCACTGAAGCTTTCTTT. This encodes CAWSVGGGLGTEAFF.

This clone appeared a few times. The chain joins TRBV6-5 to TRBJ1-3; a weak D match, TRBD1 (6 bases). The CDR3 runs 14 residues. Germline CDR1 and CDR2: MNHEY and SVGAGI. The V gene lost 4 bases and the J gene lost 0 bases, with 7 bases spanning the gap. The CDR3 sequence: CASSSGVSGNTIYF. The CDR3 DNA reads TGTGCCAGCAGTTCAGGGGTCTCTGGAAACACCATATATTTT.

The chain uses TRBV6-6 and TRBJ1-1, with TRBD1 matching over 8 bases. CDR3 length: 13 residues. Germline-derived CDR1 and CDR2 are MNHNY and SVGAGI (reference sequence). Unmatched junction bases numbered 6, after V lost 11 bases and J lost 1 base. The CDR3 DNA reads TGTGCCGGACAGGGTTCTCCGAACACTGAAGCTTTCTTT. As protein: CAGQGSPNTEAFF.

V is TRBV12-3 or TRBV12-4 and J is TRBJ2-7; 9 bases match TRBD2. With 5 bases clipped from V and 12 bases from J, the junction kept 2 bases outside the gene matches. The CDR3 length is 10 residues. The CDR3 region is CASSGTSLYF. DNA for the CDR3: TGTGCCAGCAGTGGGACTAGCTTGTACTTC.

CDR3 in amino acids: CATHPGLVSTQAKNIQYF. The CDR3 DNA reads as TGTGCCACCCATCCGGGACTAGTTTCCACGCAGGCCAAAAACATTCAGTACTTC. V is TRBV19 and J is TRBJ2-4; 8 positions match TRBD2. This CDR3 is built from 18 residues. J lost 1 base, V lost 10 bases, and 18 bases had no gene match. Germline CDR1 and CDR2: LNHDA and SQIVND (reference sequence).

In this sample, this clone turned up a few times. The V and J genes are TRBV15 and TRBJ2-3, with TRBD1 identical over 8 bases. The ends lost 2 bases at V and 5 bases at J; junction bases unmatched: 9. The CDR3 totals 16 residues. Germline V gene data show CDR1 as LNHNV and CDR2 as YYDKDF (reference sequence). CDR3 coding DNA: TGTGCCACCAGCAGACCTTCGACAGGGGCAGGAGATACGCAGTATTTT. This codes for CATSRPSTGAGDTQYF.

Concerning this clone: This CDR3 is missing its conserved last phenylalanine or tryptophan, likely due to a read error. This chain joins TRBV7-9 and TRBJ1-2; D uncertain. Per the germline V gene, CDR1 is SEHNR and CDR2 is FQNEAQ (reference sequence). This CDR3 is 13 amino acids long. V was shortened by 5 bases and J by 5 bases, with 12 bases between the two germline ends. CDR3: CASSPTGSYGYTL. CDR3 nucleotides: TGTGCCAGCAGCCCGACGGGGTCGTATGGCTACACCCTC.

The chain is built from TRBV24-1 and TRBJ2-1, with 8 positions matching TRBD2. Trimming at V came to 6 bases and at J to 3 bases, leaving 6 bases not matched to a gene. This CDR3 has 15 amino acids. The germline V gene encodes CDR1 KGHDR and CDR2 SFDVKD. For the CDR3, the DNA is TGTGCCACCAGTAGCGGGAGTAATTTCTACAATGAGCAGTTCTTC. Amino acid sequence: CATSSGSNFYNEQFF.

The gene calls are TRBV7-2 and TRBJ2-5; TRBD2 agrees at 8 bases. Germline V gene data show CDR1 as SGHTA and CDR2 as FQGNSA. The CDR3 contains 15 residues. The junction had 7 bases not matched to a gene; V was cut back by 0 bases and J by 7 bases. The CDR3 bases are TGTGCCAGCAGCTTAGCTAGCGGGACCTACGGGACCCAGTACTTC. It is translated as CASSLASGTYGTQYF.

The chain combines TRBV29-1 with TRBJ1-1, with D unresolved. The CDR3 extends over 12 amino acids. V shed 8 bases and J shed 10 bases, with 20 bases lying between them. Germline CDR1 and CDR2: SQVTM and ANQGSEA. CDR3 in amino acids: CSIMGSGLVAFF. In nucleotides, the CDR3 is TGCAGCATTATGGGATCGGGGTTGGTAGCTTTCTTT.

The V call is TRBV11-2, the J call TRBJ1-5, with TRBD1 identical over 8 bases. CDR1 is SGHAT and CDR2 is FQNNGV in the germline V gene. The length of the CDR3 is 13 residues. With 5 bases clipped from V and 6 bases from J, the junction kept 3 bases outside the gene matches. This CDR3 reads CASSQTGAQPQHF. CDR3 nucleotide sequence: TGTGCCAGCAGCCAGACAGGGGCTCAGCCCCAGCATTTT.

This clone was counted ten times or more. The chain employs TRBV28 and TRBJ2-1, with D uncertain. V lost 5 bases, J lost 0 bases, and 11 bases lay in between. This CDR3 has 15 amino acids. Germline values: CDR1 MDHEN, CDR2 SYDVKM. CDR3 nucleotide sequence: TGTGCCAGCAGTCCCTATTTAAGCTCCTACAATGAGCAGTTCTTC. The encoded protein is CASSPYLSSYNEQFF.

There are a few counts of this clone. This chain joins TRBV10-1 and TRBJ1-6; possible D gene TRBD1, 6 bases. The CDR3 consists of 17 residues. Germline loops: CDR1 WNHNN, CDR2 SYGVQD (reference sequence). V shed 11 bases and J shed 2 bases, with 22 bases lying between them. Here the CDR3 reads CAGTGTPGATYNSPLHF. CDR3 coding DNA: TGCGCCGGAACCGGGACACCTGGGGCTACCTATAATTCACCCCTCCACTTT.

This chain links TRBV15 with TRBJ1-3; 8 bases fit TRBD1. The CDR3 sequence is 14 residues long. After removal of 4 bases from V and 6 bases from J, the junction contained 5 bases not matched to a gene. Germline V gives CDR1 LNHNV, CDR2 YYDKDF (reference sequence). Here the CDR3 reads CATSTSDRVNTIYF. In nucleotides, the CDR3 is TGTGCCACCAGCACCTCGGACAGGGTAAACACCATATATTTT.

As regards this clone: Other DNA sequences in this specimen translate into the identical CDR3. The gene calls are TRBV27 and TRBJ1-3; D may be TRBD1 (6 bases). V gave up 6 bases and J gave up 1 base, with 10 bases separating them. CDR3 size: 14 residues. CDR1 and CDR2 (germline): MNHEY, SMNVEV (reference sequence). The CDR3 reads CASRSTGSGNTIYF. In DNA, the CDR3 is TGTGCCAGCAGGTCTACAGGGTCTGGAAACACCATATATTTT.

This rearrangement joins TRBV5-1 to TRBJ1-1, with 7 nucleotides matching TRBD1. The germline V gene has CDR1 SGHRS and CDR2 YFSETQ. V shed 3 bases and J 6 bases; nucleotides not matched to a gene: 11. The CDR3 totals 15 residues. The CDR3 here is CASSYSVGQRAEAFF. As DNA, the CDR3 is TGCGCCAGCAGCTACTCCGTGGGACAGAGGGCTGAAGCTTTCTTT.

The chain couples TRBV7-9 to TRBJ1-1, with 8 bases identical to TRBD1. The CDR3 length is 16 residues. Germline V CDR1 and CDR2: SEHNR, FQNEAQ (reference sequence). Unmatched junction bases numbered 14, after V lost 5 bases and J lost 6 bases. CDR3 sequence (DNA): TGTGCCAGCAGCCCCCAGGGGGCAGGGGGATACTCTGAAGCTTTCTTT. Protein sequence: CASSPQGAGGYSEAFF.

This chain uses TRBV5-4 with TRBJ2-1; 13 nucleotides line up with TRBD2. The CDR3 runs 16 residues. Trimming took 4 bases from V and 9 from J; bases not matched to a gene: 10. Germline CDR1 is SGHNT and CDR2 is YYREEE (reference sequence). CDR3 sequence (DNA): TGTGCCAGCAGCCCCGGGACTAGCGGGACCAGGGGTGAGCAGTTCTTC. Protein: CASSPGTSGTRGEQFF.

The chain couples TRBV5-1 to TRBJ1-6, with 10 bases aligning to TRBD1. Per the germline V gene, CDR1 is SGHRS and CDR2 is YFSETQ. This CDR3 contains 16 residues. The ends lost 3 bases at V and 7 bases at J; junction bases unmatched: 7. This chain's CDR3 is CASSYSRTGGNSPLHF. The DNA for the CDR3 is TGCGCCAGCAGCTACTCCCGGACAGGGGGAAATTCACCCCTCCACTTT. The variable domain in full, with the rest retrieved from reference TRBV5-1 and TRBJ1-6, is KAGVTQTPRYLIKTRGQQVTLSCSPISGHRSVSWYQQTPGQGLQFLFEYFSETQRNKGNFPGRFSGRQFSNSRSEMNVSTLELGDSALYLCASSYSRTGGNSPLHFGNGTRLTVT.